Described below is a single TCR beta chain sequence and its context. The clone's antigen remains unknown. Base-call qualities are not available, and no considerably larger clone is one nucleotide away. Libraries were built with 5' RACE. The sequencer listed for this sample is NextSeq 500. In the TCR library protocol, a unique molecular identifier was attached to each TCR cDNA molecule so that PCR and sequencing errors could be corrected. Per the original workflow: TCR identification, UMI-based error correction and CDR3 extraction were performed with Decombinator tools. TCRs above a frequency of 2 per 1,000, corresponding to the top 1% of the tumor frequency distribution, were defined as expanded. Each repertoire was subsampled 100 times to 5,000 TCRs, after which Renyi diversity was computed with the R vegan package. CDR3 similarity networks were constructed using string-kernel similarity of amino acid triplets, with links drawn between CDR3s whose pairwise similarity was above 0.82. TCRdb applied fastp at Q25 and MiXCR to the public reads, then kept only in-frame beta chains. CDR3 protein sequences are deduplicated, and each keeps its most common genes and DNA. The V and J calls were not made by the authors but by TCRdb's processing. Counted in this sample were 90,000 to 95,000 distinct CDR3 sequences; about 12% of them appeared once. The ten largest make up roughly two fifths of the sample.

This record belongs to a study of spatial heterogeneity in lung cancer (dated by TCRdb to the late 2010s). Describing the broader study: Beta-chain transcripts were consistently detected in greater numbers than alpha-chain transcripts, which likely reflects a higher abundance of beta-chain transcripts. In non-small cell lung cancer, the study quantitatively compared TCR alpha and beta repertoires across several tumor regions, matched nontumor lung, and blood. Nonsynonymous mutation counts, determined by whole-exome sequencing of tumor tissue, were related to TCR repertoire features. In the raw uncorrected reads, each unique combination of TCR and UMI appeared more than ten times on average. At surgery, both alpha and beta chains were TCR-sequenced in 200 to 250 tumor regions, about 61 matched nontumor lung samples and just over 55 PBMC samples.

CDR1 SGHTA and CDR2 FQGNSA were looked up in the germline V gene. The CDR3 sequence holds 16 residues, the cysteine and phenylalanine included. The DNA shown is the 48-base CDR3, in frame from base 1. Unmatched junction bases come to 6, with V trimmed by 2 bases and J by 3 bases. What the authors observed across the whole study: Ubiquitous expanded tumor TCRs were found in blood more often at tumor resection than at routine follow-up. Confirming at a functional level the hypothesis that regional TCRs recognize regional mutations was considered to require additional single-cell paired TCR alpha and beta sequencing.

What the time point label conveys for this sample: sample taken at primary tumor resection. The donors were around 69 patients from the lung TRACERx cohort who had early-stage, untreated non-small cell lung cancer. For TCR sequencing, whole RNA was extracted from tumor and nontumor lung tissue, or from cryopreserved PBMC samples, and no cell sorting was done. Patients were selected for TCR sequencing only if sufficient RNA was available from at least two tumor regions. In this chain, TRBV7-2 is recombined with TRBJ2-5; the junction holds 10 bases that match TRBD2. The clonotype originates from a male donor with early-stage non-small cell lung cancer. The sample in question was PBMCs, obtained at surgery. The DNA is TGTGCCAGCAGCTTAATGGTAGGACTAGCGGAAGAGACCCAGTACTTC. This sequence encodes CASSLMVGLAEETQYF.